One sample yielded the 28 T cell receptor beta chains listed below, sequenced in a study of blood T cell repertoires in COVID-19. Repertoires were generated with immunoSEQ multiplex PCR, while TCRdb's copy carries only in-frame clones and drops some. Of 150,000 to 200,000 clones in the sample, roughly three quarters were seen once. Sequencing was done on a sample of PBMCs or T cells enriched from blood (not recorded which). The receptors shown here come from a man between 60 and 75 years old who had been exposed to COVID-19.

This clone was detected only once. This rearrangement joins TRBV29-1 to TRBJ2-1; the D is unclear. V lost 4 bases and J lost 0, with 10 bases in between. The CDR3 sequence is 14 residues long. Per the germline V gene, CDR1 is SQVTM and CDR2 is ANQGSEA. In nucleotides, the CDR3 is TGCAGCGTTGTGCCGATACTCTCCTACAATGAGCAGTTCTTC. Protein product: CSVVPILSYNEQFF.

V usage is TRBV7-8 and J usage is TRBJ1-3; 7 bases map to TRBD1. The CDR3 is 15 residues long. Per germline, CDR1 SGHVS and CDR2 FQNEAQ. V lost 5 bases and J lost 0; bases outside the gene matches: 4. The CDR3 is CASSPGQNSGNTIYF. CDR3 nucleotides: TGTGCCAGCAGCCCGGGACAGAACTCTGGAAACACCATATATTTT. The variable domain in full, completed from reference TRBV7-8 and TRBJ1-3, reads GAGVSQSPRYKVAKRGQDVALRCDPISGHVSLFWYQQALGQGPEFLTYFQNEAQLDKSGLPSDRFFAERPEGSVSTLKIQRTQQEDSAVYLCASSPGQNSGNTIYFGEGSWLTVV.

V gene TRBV6-5 combines with J gene TRBJ2-7, with D tentatively TRBD1 (6 bases). The germline V gene has CDR1 MNHEY and CDR2 SVGAGI. The CDR3 spans 15 residues. V was pared by 6 bases and J by 2 bases, with 17 bases between. CDR3 DNA sequence: TGTGCCAGCAGGGACAGCCCAATACCCACCTACGAGCAGTACTTC. It is translated as CASRDSPIPTYEQYF.

This sequence joins TRBV28 and TRBJ1-3; 7 nucleotides agree with TRBD1. The CDR3 is 15 residues long. From germline, CDR1 is MDHEN and CDR2 SYDVKM. Trimming removed 1 base from V and 8 bases from J; junction bases left unmatched: 8. The CDR3 nucleotides read TGTGCCAGCAGTTTATCGACAGGGCGAGGAGACACCATATATTTT. It is translated as CASSLSTGRGDTIYF.

V usage is TRBV11-2 and J usage is TRBJ2-5; 7 nucleotides align to TRBD1. The germline V gene has CDR1 SGHAT and CDR2 FQNNGV. CDR3 length equals 15 residues. V dropped 3 bases and J dropped 1; count of bases not matched to a gene: 5. For the CDR3, the DNA is TGTGCCAGCAGCTTTAACAGGGGAATCCAAGAGACCCAGTACTTC. Translated, it gives CASSFNRGIQETQYF.

CDR3 protein: CSVRDTNPYEQYF. The DNA of the CDR3 is TGCAGCGTCCGTGACACCAACCCCTACGAGCAGTACTTC. V is TRBV29-1 and J is TRBJ2-7, with unresolved D. The germline V gene encodes CDR1 SQVTM and CDR2 ANQGSEA. The germline V and J ends were trimmed by 6 bases and 2 bases, with 14 bases remaining between them. CDR3 length: 13 residues.

The chain combines TRBV6-5 with TRBJ2-7; D remains ambiguous. Germline values: CDR1 MNHEY, CDR2 SVGAGI. V lost 5 bases to trimming and J lost 8 bases, with 13 bases between them. The CDR3 totals 12 residues. The DNA for the CDR3 is TGTGCCAGCAGTCAGACTGATACGAAGCAGTACTTC. This encodes CASSQTDTKQYF.

This clone appeared a single time. V gene TRBV7-8 combines with J gene TRBJ1-2; D is perhaps TRBD1 (5 bases). CDR3 length: 17 amino acids. Per the germline V gene, CDR1 is SGHVS and CDR2 is FQNEAQ. Trimming took 0 bases from V and 4 from J, leaving 18 bases between them. The CDR3 nucleotides are TGTGCCAGCAGCTTAGCTTCAGGGCGAGGTCTCGGCTATGGCTACACCTTC. Encoded protein: CASSLASGRGLGYGYTF.

CDR3 DNA sequence: TGTGCCAGCAGTCTGTCCCAGGGTTTGCAGTACTTC. Translation: CASSLSQGLQYF. The gene calls are TRBV12-3 or TRBV12-4 and TRBJ2-7; D possibly corresponds to TRBD1 (5 bases). The CDR3 is 12 amino acids. The germline V and J ends were trimmed by 5 bases and 9 bases, with 14 bases remaining between them.

By share, this clone counts as medium-sized (0.01 to 0.1%). The V and J genes are TRBV7-8 and TRBJ1-5; 9 positions match TRBD1. After removal of 3 bases from V and 6 bases from J, the junction contained 6 bases not matched to a gene. This CDR3 spans 15 amino acids. Germline loops: CDR1 SGHVS, CDR2 FQNEAQ. CDR3 in DNA: TGTGCCAGCAGCTTGGGACAGGGTCACGCTCAGCCCCAGCATTTT. Residues: CASSLGQGHAQPQHF.

The rearrangement links TRBV27 to TRBJ2-3, with 11 bases fitting TRBD1. Germline V CDR1 and CDR2: MNHEY, SMNVEV (reference sequence). Trimming took 5 bases from V and 5 from J; bases not matched to a gene: 9. The CDR3 spans 16 residues. CDR3 bases: TGTGCCAGCAGTCCGGGTTTGGACAGGGGGCGAGATACGCAGTATTTT. Translating it yields CASSPGLDRGRDTQYF.

The V and J genes are TRBV7-8 and TRBJ2-5, with D unclear. The CDR3 is made up of 12 amino acids. Trimming removed 5 bases at V and 5 bases at J, with 9 bases between. Per germline, CDR1 SGHVS and CDR2 FQNEAQ. DNA of the CDR3: TGTGCCAGCAGCCCGGGTGTCGAGACCCAGTACTTC. Its translation is CASSPGVETQYF. Full variable domain (remainder filled in from reference TRBV7-8 and TRBJ2-5): GAGVSQSPRYKVAKRGQDVALRCDPISGHVSLFWYQQALGQGPEFLTYFQNEAQLDKSGLPSDRFFAERPEGSVSTLKIQRTQQEDSAVYLCASSPGVETQYFGPGTRLLVL.

CDR3 DNA sequence: TGCGCCAGCAGCACCCAGACAGGGTTGGGGACTGAAGCTTTCTTT. Amino acids: CASSTQTGLGTEAFF. This chain connects TRBV4-3 to TRBJ1-1, with TRBD1 identical over 7 bases. CDR3 length: 15 residues. Trimming took 5 bases from V and 5 from J; bases not matched to a gene: 11. In germline, CDR1 is LGHNA, CDR2 YSLEER.

CDR3 coding DNA: TGTGCCAGCACCACCCGGCGAGGGAGCTCCTACAATGAGCAGTTCTTC. It is translated as CASTTRRGSSYNEQFF. The chain joins TRBV28 to TRBJ2-1, with D possibly TRBD2 on 5 matching bases. The CDR3 sequence is 16 residues long. V dropped 7 bases and J dropped 0 bases, with 16 bases sitting between them. Germline CDR1 and CDR2: MDHEN and SYDVKM.

This chain links TRBV5-4 with TRBJ2-5; 10 bases match TRBD2. Germline CDR1 and CDR2: SGHNT and YYREEE (reference sequence). The CDR3 totals 14 residues. J was trimmed by 2 bases and V by 4 bases; bases with no gene match: 2. CDR3 protein: CASSPGLAQETQYF. The CDR3 DNA reads TGTGCCAGCAGCCCGGGACTAGCGCAAGAGACCCAGTACTTC.

In this sample, this clone turned up once. This chain uses TRBV9 with TRBJ2-5; D is possibly TRBD1 (5 bases). V was shortened by 0 bases and J by 1 base, with 13 bases between the two germline ends. This CDR3 has 16 residues. Germline V CDR1 and CDR2: SGDLS, YYNGEE. This CDR3 reads CASSVGSGQGQETQYF. The CDR3 coding sequence is TGTGCCAGCAGCGTAGGGTCTGGGCAGGGCCAAGAGACCCAGTACTTC.

A word on this clone: This sample also contains other DNA sequences that code for the same CDR3. The rearrangement uses TRBV6-5 and TRBJ1-1, with a weak D call TRBD1 (6 bases). V was shortened by 5 bases and J by 5 bases, with 9 bases between the two germline ends. This CDR3 has 12 residues. The germline gives CDR1 MNHEY, CDR2 SVGAGI. As DNA, the CDR3 is TGTGCCAGCAGTACAGGGTTGACTGAAGCTTTCTTT. This sequence encodes CASSTGLTEAFF.

As regards this clone: Other DNA sequences in the same sample also yield this CDR3. J is TRBJ2-5 and V is TRBV30; D unclear. The CDR3 runs 11 residues. Germline V lookup: CDR1 GTSNPN, CDR2 SVGIG (reference sequence). The V and J ends lost 2 bases and 3 bases respectively, with 4 bases between them. The DNA for the CDR3 is TGTGCCTGGAGTTCAAAAGAGACCCAGTACTTC. Protein: CAWSSKETQYF.

The chain carries TRBV5-1 and TRBJ1-3, with 7 bases that match TRBD1. This CDR3 is built from 19 residues. Germline CDR1 and CDR2: SGHRS and YFSETQ. V trimming: 3 bases; J trimming: 1 base; junction bases outside the gene matches: 16. CDR3 sequence: CASSSTPAGTAFSGNTIYF. Written as DNA, the CDR3 is TGCGCCAGCAGCTCAACACCCGCCGGGACAGCATTTTCTGGAAACACCATATATTTT.

The rearrangement uses TRBV7-3 and TRBJ1-2; TRBD1 agrees at 8 bases. Germline CDR1 is SGHTA and CDR2 is FQGTGA. Trimming took 5 bases from V and 5 from J; bases not matched to a gene: 7. The CDR3 spans 14 residues. The CDR3 region is CASSPHGQGYGYTF. DNA for the CDR3: TGTGCCAGCAGCCCGCACGGACAGGGATATGGCTACACCTTC. Drawing the rest from reference TRBV7-3 and TRBJ1-2, the complete variable domain is GAGVSQTPSNKVTEKGKYVELRCDPISGHTALYWYRQSLGQGPEFLIYFQGTGAADDSGLPNDRFFAVRPEGSVSTLKIQRTERGDSAVYLCASSPHGQGYGYTFGSGTRLTVV.

This chain links TRBV3-1 (or the pseudogene TRBV3-2) with TRBJ1-1, with D tentatively TRBD1 (5 bases). The germline gives CDR1 LGHDT, CDR2 YNNKEL (reference sequence). Trimming took off 0 bases at V and 11 bases at J, with 16 bases between the two ends. This CDR3 is 14 amino acids long. In DNA form, the CDR3 reads TGTGCCAGCAGCCAAGATCCCAGGGTATTGAAGGCTTTCTTT. It is translated as CASSQDPRVLKAFF.

For this clone: No DNA is shown, since the ends of the CDR3 on it are uncertain; the CDR3 is the one TCRdb lists. The rearrangement joins TRBV19 to TRBJ1-2; no DNA check was done on the table's D call, TRBD1. The CDR3 has 12 amino acids, counting both end residues. Germline loops: CDR1 LNHDA, CDR2 SQIVND (reference sequence). The CDR3 loop is CASTNVGQGNTF.

The chain links TRBV28 to TRBJ2-5, with D perhaps matching TRBD1 (7 bases). Trimming removed 6 bases at V and 8 bases at J, with 19 bases between. The CDR3 contains 14 residues. Germline CDR1 is MDHEN and CDR2 is SYDVKM. CDR3 DNA sequence: TGTGCCAGCAGCTTGGGGGGACAGCTTACAACCCAGTACTTC. Its protein product is CASSLGGQLTTQYF.

In this sample, this clone turned up a few times. The chain uses TRBV7-7 and TRBJ2-1; 9 bases map to TRBD2. CDR3 length: 15 residues. Per the germline V gene, CDR1 is SSHAT and CDR2 is FNYEAQ (reference sequence). V was clipped by 6 bases and J by 6 bases; unmatched bases: 9. The CDR3 sequence: CASSSGASGTNEQFF. DNA for the CDR3: TGTGCCAGCAGTTCCGGGGCTAGCGGGACCAATGAGCAGTTCTTC.

This chain joins TRBV5-1 and TRBJ2-7, with 15 bases aligning to TRBD2. This CDR3 is 16 amino acids long. Trimming took 4 bases from V and 5 from J; bases not matched to a gene: 7. Germline V gene sequence: CDR1 SGHRS, CDR2 YFSETQ. CDR3 DNA: TGCGCCAGCAGCCTCCGGACTAGCGGGAGGGGGGACGAGCAGTACTTC. This codes for CASSLRTSGRGDEQYF.

The chain couples TRBV5-1 to TRBJ2-2, with 7 bases fitting TRBD2. V dropped 0 bases and J dropped 0; count of bases not matched to a gene: 5. This CDR3 contains 17 residues. Germline V gives CDR1 SGHRS, CDR2 YFSETQ. The CDR3 sequence: CASSLGGLAANTGELFF. As DNA, the CDR3 is TGCGCCAGCAGCTTGGGGGGCCTAGCGGCGAACACCGGGGAGCTGTTTTTT.

V and J are TRBV7-8 and TRBJ2-1; D gene unclear. This CDR3 region has 14 residues. V was trimmed by 4 bases and J by 4 bases, leaving 11 bases between them. CDR1 is SGHVS and CDR2 is FQNEAQ in the germline V gene. The CDR3 DNA is TGTGCCAGCAGCTCATATTACTGGTACAATGAGCAGTTCTTC. As protein: CASSSYYWYNEQFF.

V gene TRBV7-9 combines with J gene TRBJ1-2; 10 bases are shared with TRBD1. V lost 5 bases to trimming and J lost 4 bases; unmatched junction nucleotides: 10. The CDR3 covers 16 residues. Germline CDR1 is SEHNR and CDR2 is FQNEAQ (reference sequence). CDR3 region: CASSTDRGRVVYGYTF. The CDR3, as DNA: TGTGCCAGCAGCACTGACAGGGGGCGTGTGGTCTATGGCTACACCTTC.